The 14 T cell receptor beta chains below come from one sample, sequenced in a study of response to subunit inactivated influenza vaccine. TCRdb used MiXCR to reprocess the RT-PCR reads, holding one entry per CDR3 protein. This table holds roughly 620,000 distinct CDR3 sequences, approximately 10% found once. The sample was also reused in another study, on T cells expressing NK-cell markers. Per that paper: As the method of synthesis, 5'RACE template switching with UMIs yielded TCR beta cDNA.

The sequencing used PBMCs from blood, collected on the day of vaccination. Every receptor here comes from a man aged 50 to 60 who received an inactivated influenza vaccine.

This clonotype has a handful of counts. The chain couples TRBV5-1 to TRBJ1-1, with D unresolved. Germline values: CDR1 SGHRS, CDR2 YFSETQ. Deletions cut 5 bases from V and 0 bases from J, with 8 bases between. The CDR3 covers 13 residues. CDR3 coding DNA: TGCGCCAGCAGACGCCTTCTGAACACTGAAGCTTTCTTT. Translation gives CASRRLLNTEAFF.

The rearrangement links TRBV3-1 to TRBJ2-5, with D hard to call. There are 15 residues in the CDR3. Trimming left V 5 bases short and J 4 bases short, with 17 bases between. From germline, CDR1 is LGHDT and CDR2 YNNKEL (reference sequence). The CDR3 sequence: CASSGGPTPGETQYF. CDR3 DNA: TGTGCCAGCAGCGGTGGGCCGACACCAGGAGAGACCCAGTACTTC.

The V gene is TRBV28, the J gene TRBJ2-1; D call uncertain. This CDR3 comprises 13 residues. The V gene lost 2 bases and the J gene lost 8 bases, with 10 bases spanning the gap. The V gene's germline CDR1 is MDHEN and CDR2 SYDVKM. In nucleotides, the CDR3 is TGTGCCAGCAGTTTAACGGTGGTTCATGAGCAGTTCTTC. It codes for CASSLTVVHEQFF.

This clonotype occurred a few times. The V gene is TRBV6-2 or TRBV6-3, the J gene TRBJ2-5, with D possibly matching TRBD2 (5 bases). V was shortened by 2 bases and J by 4 bases, with 8 bases between the two germline ends. CDR1 MNHEY and CDR2 SVGEGT come from the germline V gene. The CDR3 length is 13 residues. The DNA for the CDR3 is TGTGCCAGCAGTTACACGGGGTTAGAGACCCAGTACTTC. As protein: CASSYTGLETQYF.

The V gene is TRBV12-3 or TRBV12-4, the J gene TRBJ2-3; no reliable D call. The V gene lost 3 bases and the J gene lost 2 bases, with 9 bases spanning the gap. The CDR3 extends over 14 amino acids. CDR3 in amino acids: CASSLWADTDTQYF. The CDR3 coding sequence is TGTGCCAGCAGTTTGTGGGCGGACACAGATACGCAGTATTTT.

This clonotype came up a few times. V gene TRBV4-1 combines with J gene TRBJ1-4; D unclear. From germline, CDR1 is MGHRA and CDR2 YSYEKL. CDR3 size: 15 residues. V shed 1 base and J shed 7 bases, with 13 bases lying between them. The CDR3 sequence: CASSQVGVGSEKLFF. DNA of the CDR3: TGCGCCAGCAGCCAAGTTGGCGTGGGGAGTGAAAAACTGTTTTTT.

Details on this clonotype: The CDR3 ends on some other residue instead of the conserved phenylalanine or tryptophan, so this is likely a read error. The J gene is TRBJ1-4, the V gene TRBV29-1; no reliable D call. The germline V gene encodes CDR1 SQVTM and CDR2 ANQGSEA. Trimming stripped 6 bases from V and 4 bases from J, with 12 bases between. This CDR3 comprises 13 residues. The CDR3 sequence: CSVGLGSNEKLFL. In DNA form, the CDR3 reads TGCAGCGTCGGCCTAGGGAGTAATGAAAAACTGTTTTTA.

The genes are TRBV4-2 and TRBJ2-1; 8 bases fit TRBD2. This CDR3 contains 16 residues. V gave up 2 bases and J gave up 7 bases; unmatched junction bases: 10. From germline, CDR1 is LGHNA and CDR2 YNFKEQ. The CDR3 loop reads CASSQSSGRPWNEQFF. CDR3 nucleotide sequence: TGTGCCAGCAGCCAATCTAGCGGGCGCCCTTGGAATGAGCAGTTCTTC.

A single count supports this clonotype. This rearrangement joins TRBV28 to TRBJ2-7; 10 bases fit TRBD2. The CDR3 covers 15 residues. In germline, CDR1 is MDHEN, CDR2 SYDVKM. The ends lost 0 bases at V and 4 bases at J; junction bases unmatched: 3. CDR3 loop: CASSLWASGSYEQYF. CDR3 DNA: TGTGCCAGCAGTTTATGGGCTAGCGGGAGTTACGAGCAGTACTTC.

The chain employs TRBV4-2 and TRBJ2-1; D gene unclear. The CDR3 length is 13 residues. Trimming stripped 2 bases from V and 4 bases from J, with 6 bases between. Looked up from germline, CDR1 is LGHNA and CDR2 is YNFKEQ. The CDR3 spells CASSQNLYNEQFF. The CDR3 DNA is TGTGCCAGCAGCCAAAACCTATACAATGAGCAGTTCTTC.

The rearrangement joins TRBV27 to TRBJ1-6; no firm D call. The CDR3 totals 15 residues. V gave up 5 bases and J gave up 1 base, with 9 bases separating them. Germline V gene sequence: CDR1 MNHEY, CDR2 SMNVEV (reference sequence). The CDR3 DNA reads as TGTGCCAGCAGTCGCAGGTGGTCCTATAATTCACCCCTCCACTTT. As protein: CASSRRWSYNSPLHF.

There are a few counts of this clonotype. This rearrangement joins TRBV10-3 to TRBJ2-1; 11 nucleotides line up with TRBD2. The CDR3 contains 18 residues. CDR1 is ENHRY and CDR2 is SYGVKD in the germline V gene. V shed 6 bases, J shed 1 base, and the junction held 11 bases outside the gene matches. Here the CDR3 DNA reads TGTGCCATCAGAGAGGGACTAGCGGCGTATAGTTCCTACAATGAGCAGTTCTTC. Protein product: CAIREGLAAYSSYNEQFF.

The rearrangement joins TRBV12-3 or TRBV12-4 to TRBJ2-3; no clear D gene. V lost 10 bases and J 1 base, leaving 12 bases between the germline ends. The CDR3 consists of 13 residues. Here the CDR3 DNA reads TGTGCCAACAGCCCGGGCCGCACAGATACGCAGTATTTT. Translated, it gives CANSPGRTDTQYF.

The rearrangement uses TRBV9 and TRBJ2-2; 11 bases match TRBD1. The CDR3 is 16 residues long. V lost 4 bases, J lost 3 bases, and 5 bases stayed unmatched. Germline V gene data show CDR1 as SGDLS and CDR2 as YYNGEE. CDR3 protein: CASSRGDRGYTGELFF. CDR3 nucleotides: TGTGCCAGCAGCCGAGGGGACAGGGGGTACACCGGGGAGCTGTTTTTT.